The source of this TCR beta chain is a study of spatial heterogeneity in lung cancer. Points from the study as a whole: Ubiquitous expanded tumor TCRs were observed in blood more at resection than follow-up.

The time point denotes: sample taken at primary tumor resection. Extraction of whole RNA from tumor, nontumor lung or frozen PBMC preceded unsorted sequencing. With V trimmed by 4 bases and J by 5 bases, 9 bases remained unmatched. The germline CDR1 and CDR2 sequences are SEHNR and FQNEAQ (reference sequence). This CDR3 is 16 amino acids long. This clonotype was recorded a few times. The antigen is unknown. The presence of a unique molecular identifier marked each TCR cDNA molecule. TCRdb itself ran the 5' RACE reads through MiXCR, one entry per CDR3 protein. This repertoire shows some 100,000 distinct CDR3 sequences, 12% found once; its top ten account for approximately 39%.

The chain joins TRBV7-9 to TRBJ2-1; 9 bases align to TRBD1. The sample was PBMCs, taken at surgery. The sequence came from a male donor with early-stage non-small cell lung cancer. The CDR3 spells CASSSIPGQGHNEQFF. The CDR3 DNA reads as TGTGCCAGCAGCTCTATCCCGGGACAGGGCCACAATGAGCAGTTCTTC.